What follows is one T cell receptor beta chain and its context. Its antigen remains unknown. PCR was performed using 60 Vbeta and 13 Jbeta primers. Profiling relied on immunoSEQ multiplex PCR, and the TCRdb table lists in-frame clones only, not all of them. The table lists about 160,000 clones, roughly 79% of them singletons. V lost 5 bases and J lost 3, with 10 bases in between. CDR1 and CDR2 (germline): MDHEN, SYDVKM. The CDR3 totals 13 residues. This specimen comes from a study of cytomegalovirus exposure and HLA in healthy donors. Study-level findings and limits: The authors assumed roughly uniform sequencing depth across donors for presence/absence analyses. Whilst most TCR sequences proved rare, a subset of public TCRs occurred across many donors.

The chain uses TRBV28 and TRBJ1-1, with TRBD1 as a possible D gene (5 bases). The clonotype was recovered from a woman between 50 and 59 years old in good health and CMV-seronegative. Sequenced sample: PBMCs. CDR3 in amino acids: CASSPPGYTEAFF. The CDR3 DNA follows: TGTGCCAGCAGTCCACCAGGGTACACTGAAGCTTTCTTT. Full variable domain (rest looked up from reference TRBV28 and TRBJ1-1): DVKVTQSSRYLVKRTGEKVFLECVQDMDHENMFWYRQDPGLGLRLIYFSYDVKMKEKGDIPEGYSVSREKKERFSLILESASTNQTSMYLCASSPPGYTEAFFGQGTRLTVV.